The clone carrying this TCR beta chain has a handful of counts. As yet, its antigen is unknown. This record comes from a study of T-cell reconstitution after alpha-beta-depleted transplantation in children. The CDR3 contains 16 residues. V shed 10 bases, J shed 2 bases, and the junction held 8 bases outside the gene matches. The germline CDR1 and CDR2 sequences are MNHEY and SMNVEV (reference sequence). Study results and limitations: The high TCRbeta diversity at day 60 in some patients came from surviving recipient T cells and thymic progenitors. There were reportedly several hundred expanded graft clones from which alpha-beta T cells came about two months after transplant. One year post-transplant, T-cell counts and diversity were largely derived from T cells produced anew.

The TCRbeta library was prepared with unique molecular identifiers. TCRdb passed the PCR reads through MiXCR, listing each CDR3 protein once. The table lists some 840,000 distinct CDR3 sequences, about 16% of them singletons, with about 5% in the top ten. The chain couples TRBV27 to TRBJ2-7; 16 bases fit TRBD2. The source is a male patient younger than 18 who had a stem cell transplant for acute lymphoblastic leukemia, so the T cells may come from the graft donor. This material consisted of PBMCs, mostly from graft donor cells, taken 360 days after TCRalphabeta/CD19-depleted stem cell transplant. In nucleotides, the CDR3 is TGTGCCACTCAGGGACTAGCGGGAGGGCCAGCCTACGAGCAGTACTTC. This sequence encodes CATQGLAGGPAYEQYF.